A single sample gave rise to the 12 T cell receptor beta chains below, sequenced in a study of T-cell memory formation after mild COVID-19. TCRdb reprocessed the 5' RACE reads with MiXCR, giving one entry per CDR3 protein. This sample has over 450,000 distinct CDR3 sequences, with roughly 21% found just once. Material: PBMCs or a T cell subset sorted from them (not recorded which). All receptors derive from an adult woman who had mild COVID-19 (a few samples of this study predate the infection). Cell type and time point are not known.

This clonotype occurred a few times. The chain carries TRBV7-2 and TRBJ2-3, with 11 bases matching TRBD2. The CDR3 extends over 16 amino acids. V trimming: 5 bases; J trimming: 2 bases; junction bases outside the gene matches: 6. Looked up from germline, CDR1 is SGHTA and CDR2 is FQGNSA. CDR3 sequence (DNA): TGTGCCAGCAGCCCGACTAGCGGGGCTGACACAGATACGCAGTATTTT. It codes for CASSPTSGADTDTQYF.

This clonotype has just a few counts. The rearrangement links TRBV3-1 to TRBJ2-2; D call uncertain. The CDR3 loop spans 16 amino acids. The V end was cut by 3 bases, the J end by 5 bases, with 16 bases between. Germline V gene data show CDR1 as LGHDT and CDR2 as YNNKEL (reference sequence). DNA of the CDR3: TGTGCCAGCAGCCAGCAAAGGGCTGCTCTAACCGGGGAGCTGTTTTTT. Translating gives CASSQQRAALTGELFF.

The chain carries TRBV7-8 and TRBJ1-6, with a weak D call TRBD1 (6 bases). This CDR3 has 15 residues. The V gene lost 5 bases and the J gene lost 7 bases, with 15 bases spanning the gap. The germline gives CDR1 SGHVS, CDR2 FQNEAQ. This CDR3 is CASSPARGGNSPLHF. The CDR3 bases are TGTGCCAGCAGCCCTGCAAGAGGGGGGAATTCACCCCTCCACTTT.

The chain employs TRBV9 and TRBJ1-5; no clear D. Germline V CDR1 and CDR2: SGDLS, YYNGEE. The CDR3 has 13 residues. Trimming stripped 1 base from V and 6 bases from J, with 8 bases between. Here the CDR3 DNA reads TGTGCCAGCAGCGTATCGTCCGGTCAGCCCCAGCATTTT. It translates to CASSVSSGQPQHF.

J is TRBJ1-1 and V is TRBV20-1; no clear D gene. Trimming shortened V by 5 bases and J by 3 bases, and 10 bases separated the two germline ends. Germline loops: CDR1 DFQATT, CDR2 SNEGSKA (reference sequence). This CDR3 is built from 12 residues. This chain's CDR3 is CSAPRTYTEAFF. CDR3 in DNA: TGCAGTGCTCCCAGGACCTACACTGAAGCTTTCTTT.

V gene TRBV5-4 combines with J gene TRBJ2-7; possibly TRBD2 for D (6 bases). CDR1 is SGHNT and CDR2 is YYREEE in the germline V gene (reference sequence). V lost 4 bases, J lost 5 bases, and 13 bases lay in between. The CDR3 is 13 residues long. This CDR3 reads CASSLGTHHEQYF. CDR3 in DNA: TGTGCCAGCAGCCTAGGGACTCACCACGAGCAGTACTTC.

The sample holds a few counts of this clonotype. The gene calls are TRBV7-2 and TRBJ2-5, with 9 bases identical to TRBD1. Germline V CDR1 and CDR2: SGHTA, FQGNSA. Trimming took 5 bases from V and 3 from J; bases not matched to a gene: 7. CDR3 length: 15 amino acids. CDR3 in DNA: TGTGCCAGCAGCCGAGTTCGGACAGGGGAAGAGACCCAGTACTTC. This gives the protein CASSRVRTGEETQYF.

This clonotype was picked up a small number of times. The V gene is TRBV20-1, the J gene TRBJ2-1; D ambiguous. Germline V gene sequence: CDR1 DFQATT, CDR2 SNEGSKA (reference sequence). The CDR3 runs to 14 residues. V was pared by 3 bases and J by 0 bases, with 9 bases between. For the CDR3, the DNA is TGCAGTGCTAGGGCCGGTAGCTCCTACAATGAGCAGTTCTTC. This translates into CSARAGSSYNEQFF.

This clonotype was seen only a few times. The chain uses TRBV20-1 and TRBJ2-3; D remains ambiguous. Germline values: CDR1 DFQATT, CDR2 SNEGSKA (reference sequence). V lost 0 bases and J 0 bases, leaving 10 bases between the germline ends. This CDR3 contains 15 residues. This chain's CDR3 is CSARDERLSTDTQYF. For the CDR3, the DNA is TGCAGTGCTAGAGACGAACGCCTAAGCACAGATACGCAGTATTTT.

The chain is built from TRBV7-3 and TRBJ1-2; 7 bases align to TRBD1. There are 15 residues in the CDR3. The V and J ends lost 2 bases and 3 bases, in that order; junction bases with no gene match: 6. Germline CDR1 is SGHTA and CDR2 is FQGTGA. Written as DNA, the CDR3 is TGTGCCAGCAGCTTAGGAGGAGGGACAGACTATGGCTACACCTTC. Translated, it gives CASSLGGGTDYGYTF.

In this sample, this clonotype turned up a few times. The chain links TRBV12-3 or TRBV12-4 to TRBJ1-6; D uncertain. The ends were cut back, 6 bases at V and 10 bases at J, with 13 bases in the middle. CDR3 size: 13 residues. The CDR3 protein is CASSPLGFSPLHF. The CDR3 DNA reads TGTGCCAGCAGCCCTTTGGGGTTCTCACCCCTCCACTTT.

The V call is TRBV5-1, the J call TRBJ2-5; 7 nucleotides agree with TRBD1. The CDR3 consists of 15 residues. V shed 2 bases, J shed 2 bases, and the junction held 6 bases outside the gene matches. Germline CDR1 and CDR2: SGHRS and YFSETQ. In nucleotides, the CDR3 is TGCGCCAGCAGCTTTAGAACGGGACAGCAAGAGACCCAGTACTTC. Protein product: CASSFRTGQQETQYF.